The 5 T cell receptor beta chains below all came from one sample that was sequenced in a study of T cells in Graves' hyperthyroidism and ophthalmopathy. Amplified TCR beta CDR3 regions came from RNA transcripts. The TCR CDR3 was amplified in a first-round RT-PCR using the HTBI primer set. TCRdb independently ran MiXCR on the multiplex PCR reads; one entry per CDR3 protein. The sample shows 600,000 to 900,000 distinct CDR3 sequences, over 15% of them seen only once. Sequencing input: blood. These receptors were taken from a man between 18 and 29 years old with Graves' hyperthyroidism.

This clonotype showed up just a few times. This chain links TRBV20-1 with TRBJ2-5, with 8 bases matching TRBD1. The germline gives CDR1 DFQATT, CDR2 SNEGSKA (reference sequence). The CDR3 is 12 residues long. V shed 3 bases, J shed 5 bases, and the junction held 2 bases outside the gene matches. CDR3: CSARRTGETQYF. The CDR3 DNA sequence: TGCAGTGCTAGGCGGACAGGGGAGACCCAGTACTTC.

This clonotype was seen ten or more times. The chain uses TRBV28 and TRBJ1-1, with no clear D. The germline V and J ends were trimmed by 8 bases and 4 bases, with 11 bases remaining between them. The V gene's germline CDR1 is MDHEN and CDR2 SYDVKM. This CDR3 is built from 12 residues. CDR3 coding DNA: TGTGCCAGCTGCCTACTCGGCACTGAAGCTTTCTTT. Amino acid sequence: CASCLLGTEAFF.

This clonotype was observed many times. This sequence joins TRBV7-7 and TRBJ2-1; tentative D call: TRBD2 (5 bases). The germline V gene has CDR1 SSHAT and CDR2 FNYEAQ (reference sequence). The ends were cut back, 5 bases at V and 8 bases at J, with 13 bases in the middle. The CDR3 contains 13 residues. CDR3 in amino acids: CASSARGKDEQFF. CDR3 nucleotides: TGTGCCAGCAGCGCCCGAGGGAAGGATGAGCAGTTCTTC.

This clonotype has only a few counts. Germline is not matched at one junction end, which may reflect a read error. V is TRBV20-1 and J is TRBJ2-1, with 12 bases fitting TRBD2. CDR3 length: 16 residues. Germline assignment: CDR1 DFQATT and CDR2 SNEGSKA (reference sequence). CDR3 coding DNA: TGCAGTGCCAGAGGGGCTAGCGGGGGGGCGTACAATGAGCAGTTCTTC. It is translated as CSARGASGGAYNEQFF.

This clonotype showed up just once. V gene TRBV12-5 combines with J gene TRBJ2-5; TRBD2 might be the D (6 bases). The CDR3 is 18 amino acids. Looked up from germline, CDR1 is LGHNT and CDR2 is FRNRAP. V was trimmed by 0 bases and J by 0 bases, leaving 17 bases between them. The CDR3 is CASGLVRTGSYNQETQYF. The CDR3 nucleotides read TGTGCTAGTGGTTTGGTACGAACCGGGAGTTATAACCAAGAGACCCAGTACTTC.